The 27 T cell receptor beta chains below come from one sample, sequenced in a study of Tregs in tolerant kidney transplant recipients. The assay was immunoSEQ multiplex PCR, and TCRdb's table has in-frame clones only and misses some. This table holds 200,000 to 300,000 clones, about 80% found once. Input material: CD4+ T cells from blood. Every receptor here comes from a human donor in good health.

CDR3 protein: CASSDNVQPQHF. The CDR3 DNA sequence: TGTGCCAGCAGTGATAACGTACAGCCCCAGCATTTT. The V call is TRBV2, the J call TRBJ1-5, with D unresolved. CDR1 and CDR2 from the germline V gene are SNHLY and FYNNEI. The CDR3 covers 12 residues. Trimming took off 3 bases at V and 7 bases at J, with 7 bases between the two ends. Complete variable domain (other parts from reference TRBV2 and TRBJ1-5): EPEVTQTPSHQVTQMGQEVILRCVPISNHLYFYWYRQILGQKVEFLVSFYNNEISEKSEIFDDQFSVERPDGSNFTLKIRSTKLEDSAMYFCASSDNVQPQHFGDGTRLSIL.

The chain employs TRBV2 and TRBJ1-2; no firm D call. The CDR3 sequence is 13 residues long. CDR1 is SNHLY and CDR2 is FYNNEI in the germline V gene. V lost 6 bases and J lost 4, with 12 bases in between. In DNA, the CDR3 is TGTGCCAGCAGCCTAGGTGGCAGCTATGGCTACACCTTC. Translation gives CASSLGGSYGYTF.

The chain has TRBV9 and TRBJ2-5, with 12 positions matching TRBD2. CDR1 is SGDLS and CDR2 is YYNGEE in the germline V gene. With 4 bases clipped from V and 2 bases from J, the junction kept 18 bases outside the gene matches. The CDR3 has 20 amino acids. The CDR3 sequence: CASSHSWTSGKGAVQETQYF. The DNA for the CDR3 is TGTGCCAGCAGCCACTCCTGGACTAGCGGGAAGGGGGCGGTACAAGAGACCCAGTACTTC.

This sequence joins TRBV10-3 and TRBJ2-3; 7 bases map to TRBD2. This CDR3 has 14 residues. The ends lost 6 bases at V and 3 bases at J; junction bases unmatched: 6. CDR1 and CDR2 from the germline V gene are ENHRY and SYGVKD. In DNA form, the CDR3 reads TGTGCCATCAGGGAGGGCGGGAGTACAGATACGCAGTATTTT. Protein sequence: CAIREGGSTDTQYF.

The CDR3 reads CSAGKGTSYTGELFF. The CDR3 coding sequence is TGCAGCGCCGGCAAGGGGACTAGTTACACCGGGGAGCTGTTTTTT. The V call is TRBV29-1, the J call TRBJ2-2, with 8 bases that match TRBD2. The V gene's germline CDR1 is SQVTM and CDR2 ANQGSEA. V lost 7 bases, J lost 3 bases, and 10 bases stayed unmatched. The CDR3 totals 15 residues.

The V and J genes are TRBV11-2 and TRBJ1-2; the D gene is possibly TRBD1 (6 bases). The CDR3 consists of 12 residues. Trimming shortened V by 5 bases and J by 5 bases, and 9 bases separated the two germline ends. CDR1 SGHAT and CDR2 FQNNGV come from the germline V gene. CDR3 sequence reads: CASSGGAYGYTF. CDR3 bases: TGTGCCAGCAGCGGGGGGGCGTATGGCTACACCTTC.

The V call is TRBV7-6, the J call TRBJ2-3; the D gene is possibly TRBD1 (5 bases). CDR1 and CDR2 from the germline V gene are SGHVS and FNYEAQ. Trimming cost V 5 bases and J 0 bases, with 9 bases left between them. The CDR3 has 14 residues. CDR3 DNA sequence: TGTGCCAGCAGCGCGGCAGGGAGCACAGATACGCAGTATTTT. Translated, it gives CASSAAGSTDTQYF.

This clone was seen a few times. This chain links TRBV4-2 with TRBJ1-3; maybe TRBD1 (5 bases). Germline assignment: CDR1 LGHNA and CDR2 YNFKEQ. This CDR3 has 18 residues. Deletions cut 2 bases from V and 4 bases from J, with 21 bases between. This CDR3 is CASSQRGGLQGRGNTIYF. In nucleotides, the CDR3 is TGTGCCAGCAGCCAACGGGGGGGATTGCAGGGCAGGGGAAACACCATATATTTT.

This rearrangement joins TRBV6-5 to TRBJ2-5; 15 bases map to TRBD2. V was pared by 6 bases and J by 4 bases, with 3 bases of the junction left unmatched. The germline V gene has CDR1 MNHEY and CDR2 SVGAGI. CDR3 length: 15 residues. CDR3 in DNA: TGTGCCAGCAGAAGGACTAGCGGGAGGGGAGAGACCCAGTACTTC. It translates to CASRRTSGRGETQYF.

The chain is built from TRBV27 and TRBJ1-3; D call uncertain. Germline V gives CDR1 MNHEY, CDR2 SMNVEV (reference sequence). V lost 4 bases and J lost 1, with 11 bases in between. This CDR3 is built from 15 residues. CDR3 DNA sequence: TGTGCCAGCAGTTACAATGGAGGGTCTGGAAACACCATATATTTT. As protein: CASSYNGGSGNTIYF.

The chain carries TRBV6-9 and TRBJ1-6, with 8 bases that match TRBD1. Germline V gene sequence: CDR1 MNHGY, CDR2 SVAAGI. The junction had 7 bases not matched to a gene; V was cut back by 4 bases and J by 2 bases. The CDR3 sequence is 17 residues long. For the CDR3, the DNA is TGTGCCAGCAGTTTACTCCAGGGGGCCCCCTATAATTCACCCCTCCACTTT. This sequence encodes CASSLLQGAPYNSPLHF.

CDR3 DNA sequence: TGCAGCGTTGGGCACGGGGCTGGGGAGCAGTACTTC. It yields the protein CSVGHGAGEQYF. The chain couples TRBV29-1 to TRBJ2-7; D may match TRBD1 or TRBD2 (5 bases each). Trimming stripped 4 bases from V and 7 bases from J, with 14 bases between. The CDR3 loop spans 12 amino acids. Germline V gives CDR1 SQVTM, CDR2 ANQGSEA.

The rearrangement links TRBV4-1 to TRBJ1-4; TRBD1 agrees at 9 bases. Trimming cost V 1 base and J 2 bases; bases outside gene matches: 5. Germline CDR1 and CDR2: MGHRA and YSYEKL. This CDR3 has 17 residues. The DNA of the CDR3 is TGCGCCAGCAGCCAAGGGGGACAGGGATCCACTAATGAAAAACTGTTTTTT. This codes for CASSQGGQGSTNEKLFF.

This chain joins TRBV7-9 and TRBJ2-1; tentatively, D is TRBD2 (6 bases). CDR1 SEHNR and CDR2 FQNEAQ come from the germline V gene (reference sequence). The CDR3 is 16 amino acids. V lost 5 bases and J 0 bases, leaving 14 bases between the germline ends. The CDR3 coding sequence is TGTGCCAGCAGCCCCCCCCTAGCGACCTCCTACAATGAGCAGTTCTTC. Translation gives CASSPPLATSYNEQFF.

This clone was observed a single time. The V and J genes are TRBV5-1 and TRBJ1-6, with 9 bases aligning to TRBD1. CDR1 is SGHRS, CDR2 YFSETQ, per germline. The CDR3 is made up of 15 amino acids. J gave up 10 bases and V 2 bases, and 7 bases lay outside the gene matches. CDR3 amino acids: CASSLRDRVTSPLHF. CDR3 in DNA: TGCGCCAGCAGCTTACGGGACAGGGTGACCTCACCCCTCCACTTT.

The chain joins TRBV4-2 to TRBJ2-4; D remains unclear. Trimming took 4 bases from V and 2 from J, leaving 9 bases between them. The germline gives CDR1 LGHNA, CDR2 YNFKEQ. This CDR3 is 14 amino acids long. Written as DNA, the CDR3 is TGTGCCAGCAGCCTGAGTGATCCCAAAAACATTCAGTACTTC. It yields the protein CASSLSDPKNIQYF.

V and J are TRBV6-6 and TRBJ2-4; 10 nucleotides match TRBD1. This CDR3 is 14 amino acids long. The V gene's germline CDR1 is MNHNY and CDR2 SVGAGI (reference sequence). Trimming at V came to 4 bases and at J to 8 bases, leaving 5 bases not matched to a gene. The DNA of the CDR3 is TGTGCCAGCAGTTGGGGGACAGGGGATGACATTCAGTACTTC. This codes for CASSWGTGDDIQYF.

The chain links TRBV5-1 to TRBJ2-1; D perhaps matches TRBD1 (5 bases). Germline CDR1 and CDR2: SGHRS and YFSETQ. This CDR3 spans 12 amino acids. With 7 bases removed from V and 3 bases from J, the gap between germline ends came to 8 bases. The CDR3 loop is CASGANYNEQFF. The CDR3 DNA reads TGCGCCAGCGGGGCTAACTACAATGAGCAGTTCTTC.

The V gene is TRBV11-2, the J gene TRBJ2-7; D not resolved. This CDR3 is built from 14 residues. Trimming stripped 0 bases from V and 6 bases from J, with 12 bases between. Germline values: CDR1 SGHAT, CDR2 FQNNGV. In DNA, the CDR3 is TGTGCCAGCAGCTTAGATGGCGCAGGCAGCGAGCAGTACTTC. Translation gives CASSLDGAGSEQYF.

This chain connects TRBV14 to TRBJ1-3; tentative D call: TRBD1 (5 bases). CDR1 is SGHDN and CDR2 is FVKESK in the germline V gene. Trimming cost V 4 bases and J 0 bases, with 7 bases left between them. The CDR3 spans 14 residues. The CDR3 spells CASSLDNSGNTIYF. Here the CDR3 DNA reads TGTGCCAGCAGCCTGGACAACTCTGGAAACACCATATATTTT. Looking up the rest from reference TRBV14 and TRBJ1-3 gives the full variable domain: EAGVTQFPSHSVIEKGQTVTLRCDPISGHDNLYWYRRVMGKEIKFLLHFVKESKQDESGMPNNRFLAERTGGTYSTLKVQPAELEDSGVYFCASSLDNSGNTIYFGEGSWLTVV.

V gene TRBV5-1 combines with J gene TRBJ1-4; no clear D. Trimming took 2 bases from V and 0 from J, leaving 14 bases between them. The CDR3 runs 17 residues. CDR1 and CDR2 from the germline V gene are SGHRS and YFSETQ. CDR3 DNA sequence: TGCGCCAGCAGCTTTTACGGCCTCCAGGCAACTAATGAAAAACTGTTTTTT. This sequence encodes CASSFYGLQATNEKLFF.

The rearrangement joins TRBV30 to TRBJ1-1; no clear D gene. Trimming left V 3 bases short and J 7 bases short, with 30 bases between. This CDR3 contains 18 residues. CDR1 and CDR2 from the germline V gene are GTSNPN and SVGIG (reference sequence). CDR3 residues: CAWRGPGRAELHGYEAFF. The DNA of the CDR3 is TGTGCCTGGAGGGGCCCGGGCCGCGCGGAACTTCATGGCTATGAAGCTTTCTTT.

V usage is TRBV5-5 and J usage is TRBJ2-5; D ambiguous. Per the germline V gene, CDR1 is SGHKS and CDR2 is YYEKEE (reference sequence). The CDR3 sequence is 13 residues long. V was pared by 0 bases and J by 2 bases, with 5 bases between. The DNA of the CDR3 is TGTGCCAGCAGCTTGGCACGGCAAGAGACCCAGTACTTC. Translated, it gives CASSLARQETQYF. Full variable domain (rest looked up from reference TRBV5-5 and TRBJ2-5): DAGVTQSPTHLIKTRGQQVTLRCSPISGHKSVSWYQQVLGQGPQFIFQYYEKEERGRGNFPDRFSARQFPNYSSELNVNALLLGDSALYLCASSLARQETQYFGPGTRLLVL.

About this clone itself: The sample carries other DNA sequences with the same CDR3. The gene calls are TRBV11-2 and TRBJ1-2, with D hard to call. There are 13 residues in the CDR3. Trimming took 6 bases from V and 2 from J, leaving 10 bases between them. Germline CDR1 is SGHAT and CDR2 is FQNNGV. The CDR3: CASSSDGNYGYTF. The DNA for the CDR3 is TGTGCCAGCAGTTCGGACGGGAACTATGGCTACACCTTC.

The V gene is TRBV18, the J gene TRBJ2-3, with 7 bases matching TRBD1. With V trimmed by 3 bases and J by 2 bases, 11 bases remained unmatched. Germline V gene data show CDR1 as KGHSH and CDR2 as LQKENI. The CDR3 runs to 17 residues. As DNA, the CDR3 is TGTGCCAGCTCACCTACCCCAGACAGGGCCCACACAGATACGCAGTATTTT. It codes for CASSPTPDRAHTDTQYF.

Regarding this clone: Additional DNA sequences in this sample encode the identical CDR3. The chain uses TRBV20-1 and TRBJ2-1; no clear D. The V gene's germline CDR1 is DFQATT and CDR2 SNEGSKA (reference sequence). V was trimmed by 2 bases and J by 5 bases, leaving 1 base between them. This CDR3 comprises 10 residues. The CDR3 loop reads CSARNNEQFF. CDR3 in DNA: TGCAGTGCTAGAAACAATGAGCAGTTCTTC.

Written as DNA, the CDR3 is TGTGCCAGTAGTATAGAAGGAGGGGGGGAGCAGTTCTTC. This encodes CASSIEGGGEQFF. This chain joins TRBV19 and TRBJ2-1; D could derive from TRBD1 or TRBD2 (6 bases each). Looked up from germline, CDR1 is LNHDA and CDR2 is SQIVND (reference sequence). Trimming took 0 bases from V and 10 from J, leaving 10 bases between them. The CDR3 consists of 13 residues.